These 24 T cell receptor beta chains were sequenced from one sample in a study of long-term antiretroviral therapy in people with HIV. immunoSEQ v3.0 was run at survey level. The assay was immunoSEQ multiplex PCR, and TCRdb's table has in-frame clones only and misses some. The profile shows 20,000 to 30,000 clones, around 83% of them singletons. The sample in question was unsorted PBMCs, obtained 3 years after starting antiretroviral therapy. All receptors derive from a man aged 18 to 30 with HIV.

Written as DNA, the CDR3 is TGTGCCAGCAGTGACATGGGAGAGACCCAGTACTTC. Translating gives CASSDMGETQYF. This chain links TRBV6-1 with TRBJ2-5, with D unclear. Per germline, CDR1 MNHNS and CDR2 SASEGT. Trimming left V 3 bases short and J 4 bases short, with 6 bases between. The length of the CDR3 is 12 residues.

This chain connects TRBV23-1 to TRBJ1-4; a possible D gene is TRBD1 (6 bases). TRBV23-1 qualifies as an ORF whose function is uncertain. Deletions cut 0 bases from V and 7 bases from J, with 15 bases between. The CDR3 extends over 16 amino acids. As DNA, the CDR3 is TGCGCCAGCAGTCAATCAACAGGGAATGGGAGTGAAAAACTGTTTTTT. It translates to CASSQSTGNGSEKLFF.

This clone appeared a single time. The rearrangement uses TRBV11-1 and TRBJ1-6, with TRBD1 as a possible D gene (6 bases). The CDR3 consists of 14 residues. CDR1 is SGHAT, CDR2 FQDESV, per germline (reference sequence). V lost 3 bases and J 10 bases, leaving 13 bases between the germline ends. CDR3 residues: CASSFTGSESPLHF. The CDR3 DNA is TGTGCCAGCAGCTTTACAGGGTCGGAATCACCCCTCCACTTT.

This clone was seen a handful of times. This CDR3 reads CASSTRQGRNEKLFF. The CDR3 coding sequence is TGTGCCAGCAGCACCCGACAGGGACGTAATGAAAAACTGTTTTTT. The V gene is TRBV11-2, the J gene TRBJ1-4; 7 bases align to TRBD1. The V and J ends lost 5 bases and 4 bases, in that order; junction bases with no gene match: 7. The germline gives CDR1 SGHAT, CDR2 FQNNGV. The CDR3 length is 15 residues.

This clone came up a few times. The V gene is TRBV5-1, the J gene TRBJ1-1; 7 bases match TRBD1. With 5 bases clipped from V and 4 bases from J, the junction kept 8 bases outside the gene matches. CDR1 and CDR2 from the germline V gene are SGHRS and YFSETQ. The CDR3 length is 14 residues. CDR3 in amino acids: CASSPGGLITEAFF. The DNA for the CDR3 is TGCGCCAGCAGTCCAGGGGGTTTAATCACTGAAGCTTTCTTT.

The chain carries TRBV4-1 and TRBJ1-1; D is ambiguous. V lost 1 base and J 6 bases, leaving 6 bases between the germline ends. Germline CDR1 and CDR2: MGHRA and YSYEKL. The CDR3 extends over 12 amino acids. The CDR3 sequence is CASSQGGAEAFF. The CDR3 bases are TGCGCCAGCAGCCAAGGAGGCGCTGAAGCTTTCTTT.

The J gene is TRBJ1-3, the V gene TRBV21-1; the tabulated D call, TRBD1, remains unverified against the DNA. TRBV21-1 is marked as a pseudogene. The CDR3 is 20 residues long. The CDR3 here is CASSGQTRFRNRGPENTIYF. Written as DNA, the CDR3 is TGTGCCAGCAGCGGTCAAACCCGGTTCCGCAACAGGGGGCCCGAAAACACCATATATTTT.

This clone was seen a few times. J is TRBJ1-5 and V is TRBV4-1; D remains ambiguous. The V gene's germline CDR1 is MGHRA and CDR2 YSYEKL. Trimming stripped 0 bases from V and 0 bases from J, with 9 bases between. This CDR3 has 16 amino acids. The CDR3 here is CASSQEPLGSNQPQHF. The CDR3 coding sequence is TGCGCCAGCAGCCAAGAACCCTTGGGTAGCAATCAGCCCCAGCATTTT.

CDR3 amino acids: CASSDIQGVVNEQFF. CDR3 nucleotides: TGTGCCAGCAGCGACATCCAGGGGGTAGTAAATGAGCAGTTCTTC. V usage is TRBV9 and J usage is TRBJ2-1; 7 positions agree with TRBD1. With V trimmed by 3 bases and J by 7 bases, 10 bases remained unmatched. The V gene's germline CDR1 is SGDLS and CDR2 YYNGEE. This CDR3 is 15 amino acids long.

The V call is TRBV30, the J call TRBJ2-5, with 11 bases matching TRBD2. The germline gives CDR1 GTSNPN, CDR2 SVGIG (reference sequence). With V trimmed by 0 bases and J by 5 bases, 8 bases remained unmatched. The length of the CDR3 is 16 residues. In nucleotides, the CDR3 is TGTGCCTGGAGTGTACTGACTAGCGGGGCTGGGGAGACCCAGTACTTC. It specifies CAWSVLTSGAGETQYF.

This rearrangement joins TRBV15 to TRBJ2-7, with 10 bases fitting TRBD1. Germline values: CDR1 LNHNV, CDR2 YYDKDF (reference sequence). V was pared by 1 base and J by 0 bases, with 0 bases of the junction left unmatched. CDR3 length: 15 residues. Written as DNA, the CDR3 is TGTGCCACCAGCAGAGGGACAGGGGGCTCCTACGAGCAGTACTTC. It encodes CATSRGTGGSYEQYF.

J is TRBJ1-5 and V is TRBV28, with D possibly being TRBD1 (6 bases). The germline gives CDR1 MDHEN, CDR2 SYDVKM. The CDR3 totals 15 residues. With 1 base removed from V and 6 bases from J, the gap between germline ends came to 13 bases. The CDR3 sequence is CASSLSSGGGQPQHF. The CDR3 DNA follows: TGTGCCAGCAGTTTATCGTCCGGGGGCGGTCAGCCCCAGCATTTT.

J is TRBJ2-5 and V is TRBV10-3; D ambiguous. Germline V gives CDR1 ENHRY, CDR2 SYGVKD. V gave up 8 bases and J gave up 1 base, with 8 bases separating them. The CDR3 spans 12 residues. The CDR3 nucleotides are TGTGCCATCGGAGCGAGCCAAGAGACCCAGTACTTC. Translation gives CAIGASQETQYF.

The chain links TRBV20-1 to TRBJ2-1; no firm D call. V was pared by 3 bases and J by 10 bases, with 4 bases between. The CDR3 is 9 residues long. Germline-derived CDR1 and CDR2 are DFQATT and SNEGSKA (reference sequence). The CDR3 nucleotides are TGCAGTGCTAGTTCGGAGCAGTTCTTC. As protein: CSASSEQFF.

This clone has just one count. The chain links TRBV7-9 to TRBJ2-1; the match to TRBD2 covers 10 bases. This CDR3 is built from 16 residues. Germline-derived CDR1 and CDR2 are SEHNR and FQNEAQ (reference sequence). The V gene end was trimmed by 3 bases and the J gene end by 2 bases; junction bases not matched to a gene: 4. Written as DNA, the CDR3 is TGTGCCAGCAGCTTGTCACTAGCGGGGACCTACAATGAGCAGTTCTTC. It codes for CASSLSLAGTYNEQFF.

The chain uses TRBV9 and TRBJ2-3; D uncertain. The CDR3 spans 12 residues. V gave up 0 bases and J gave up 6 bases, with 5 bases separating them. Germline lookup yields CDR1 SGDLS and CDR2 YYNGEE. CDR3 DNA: TGTGCCAGCAGCGTAGTTACGGATACGCAGTATTTT. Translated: CASSVVTDTQYF. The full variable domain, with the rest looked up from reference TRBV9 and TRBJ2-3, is DSGVTQTPKHLITATGQRVTLRCSPRSGDLSVYWYQQSLDQGLQFLIQYYNGEERAKGNILERFSAQQFPDLHSELNLSSLELGDSALYFCASSVVTDTQYFGPGTRLTVL.

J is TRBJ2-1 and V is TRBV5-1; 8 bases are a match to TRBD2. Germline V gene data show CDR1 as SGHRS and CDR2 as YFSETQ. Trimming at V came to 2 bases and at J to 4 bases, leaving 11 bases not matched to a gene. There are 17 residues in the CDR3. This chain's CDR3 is CASSFIGLSGVYNEQFF. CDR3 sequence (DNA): TGCGCCAGCAGCTTTATAGGGCTTAGCGGGGTTTACAATGAGCAGTTCTTC.

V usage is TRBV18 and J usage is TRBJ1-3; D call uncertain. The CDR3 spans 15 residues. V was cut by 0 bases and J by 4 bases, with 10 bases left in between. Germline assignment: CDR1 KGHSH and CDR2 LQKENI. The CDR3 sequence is CASSPPDLAGNTIYF. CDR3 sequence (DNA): TGTGCCAGCTCACCACCGGACTTAGCCGGAAACACCATATATTTT.

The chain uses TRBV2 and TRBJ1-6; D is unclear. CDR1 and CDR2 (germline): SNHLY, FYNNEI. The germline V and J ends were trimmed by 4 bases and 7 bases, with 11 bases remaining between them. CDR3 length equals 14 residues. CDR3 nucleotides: TGTGCCAGCAGTGTTGACGTCCGAAATTCACCCCTCCACTTT. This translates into CASSVDVRNSPLHF.

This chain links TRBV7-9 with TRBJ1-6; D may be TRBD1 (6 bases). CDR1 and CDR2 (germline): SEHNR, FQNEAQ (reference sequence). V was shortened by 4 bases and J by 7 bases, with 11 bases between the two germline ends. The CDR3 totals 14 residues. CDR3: CASSSQGRNSPLHF. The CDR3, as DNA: TGTGCCAGCAGCTCGCAGGGGCGCAATTCACCCCTCCACTTT.

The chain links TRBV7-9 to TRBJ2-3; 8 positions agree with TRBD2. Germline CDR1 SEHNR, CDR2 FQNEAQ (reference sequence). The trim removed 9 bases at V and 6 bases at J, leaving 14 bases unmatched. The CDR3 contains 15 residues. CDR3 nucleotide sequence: TGTGCCAGTCCTCCCACTAGCGGCTCTAGGGATACGCAGTATTTT. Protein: CASPPTSGSRDTQYF. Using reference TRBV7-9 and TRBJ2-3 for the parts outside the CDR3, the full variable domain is DTGVSQNPRHKITKRGQNVTFRCDPISEHNRLYWYRQTLGQGPEFLTYFQNEAQLEKSRLLSDRFSAERPKGSFSTLEIQRTEQGDSAMYLCASPPTSGSRDTQYFGPGTRLTVL.

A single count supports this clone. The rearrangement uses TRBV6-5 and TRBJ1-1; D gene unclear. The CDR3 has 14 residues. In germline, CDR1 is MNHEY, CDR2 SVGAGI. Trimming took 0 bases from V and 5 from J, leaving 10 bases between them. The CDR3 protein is CASSYSWGSTEAFF. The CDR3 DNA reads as TGTGCCAGCAGTTACTCTTGGGGATCTACTGAAGCTTTCTTT.

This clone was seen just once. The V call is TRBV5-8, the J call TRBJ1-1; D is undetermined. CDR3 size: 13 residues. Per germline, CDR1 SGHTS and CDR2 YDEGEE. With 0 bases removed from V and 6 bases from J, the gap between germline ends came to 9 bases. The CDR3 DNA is TGTGCCAGCAGCTTGGACCCGTTTTCTGAAGCTTTCTTT. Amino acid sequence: CASSLDPFSEAFF.

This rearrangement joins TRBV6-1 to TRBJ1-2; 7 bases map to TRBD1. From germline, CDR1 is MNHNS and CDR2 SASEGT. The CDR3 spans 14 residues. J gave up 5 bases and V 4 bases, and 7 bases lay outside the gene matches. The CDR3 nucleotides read TGTGCCAGCAGTGCTACCGGGACAGCATATGGCTACACCTTC. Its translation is CASSATGTAYGYTF.